This is a list of T cell receptor beta chains from one sample in a study of blood T cell repertoires in COVID-19. Using immunoSEQ multiplex PCR, the repertoire was profiled, and TCRdb retains in-frame clones only, with some absent. The sample has approximately 270,000 clones; 80% to 90% are singletons. The sequencing input was PBMCs or T cells enriched from blood (not recorded which). The receptors shown here come from a woman aged 50 to 60 who had recovered from COVID-19. Both conserved end residues are part of each CDR3. D genes are given only for firm matches. Part of the rows lack a size; the others show once, few, many or a class for expanded clones.

d_gene: -
abundance: -
j_gene: TRBJ2-7
v_gene: TRBV27
CDR3aa: CASSVRQVSEQYF
CDR3nt: TGTGCCAGCAGTGTCCGACAGGTCTCGGAGCAGTACTTC

d_gene: -
abundance: -
j_gene: TRBJ1-3
v_gene: TRBV5-1
CDR3aa: CASSLGAGSSGNTIYF
CDR3nt: TGCGCCAGCAGCTTGGGCGCGGGCTCGTCTGGAAACACCATATATTTT

d_gene: -
abundance: -
j_gene: TRBJ2-5
v_gene: TRBV5-1
CDR3aa: CASSNTQGRAETQYF
CDR3nt: TGCGCCAGCAGCAATACCCAGGGGAGGGCAGAGACCCAGTACTTC

d_gene: TRBD1
abundance: few
j_gene: TRBJ1-5
v_gene: TRBV28
CDR3aa: CASSYGTGGHNQPQHF
CDR3nt: TGTGCGAGCAGTTACGGGACAGGGGGCCACAATCAGCCCCAGCATTTT

d_gene: TRBD2
abundance: -
j_gene: TRBJ2-1
v_gene: TRBV7-3
CDR3aa: CASSSLAGEQFF
CDR3nt: TGTGCCAGCAGCTCGCTAGCGGGAGAGCAGTTCTTC

d_gene: -
abundance: -
j_gene: TRBJ1-1
v_gene: TRBV9
CDR3aa: CASSVLESNTEAFF
CDR3nt: TGTGCCAGCAGCGTACTAGAGTCGAACACTGAAGCTTTCTTT

d_gene: -
abundance: many
j_gene: TRBJ2-7
v_gene: TRBV15
CDR3aa: CATRGALQGSYEQYF
CDR3nt: TGTGCCACCCGAGGTGCTCTGCAGGGATCCTACGAGCAGTACTTC

d_gene: -
abundance: -
j_gene: TRBJ2-1
v_gene: TRBV4-2
CDR3aa: CASSQEWQGTGPGFNEQFF
CDR3nt: TGTGCCAGCAGCCAAGAATGGCAGGGAACGGGCCCCGGTTTTAATGAGCAGTTCTTC

d_gene: -
abundance: once
j_gene: TRBJ1-5
v_gene: TRBV27
CDR3aa: CASSSTGSRGYSNQPQHF
CDR3nt: TGTGCCAGCAGTTCCACAGGGAGTCGAGGCTATAGCAATCAGCCCCAGCATTTT

d_gene: TRBD1
abundance: -
j_gene: TRBJ2-7
v_gene: TRBV7-9
CDR3aa: CASSFPQGAKYEQYF
CDR3nt: TGTGCCAGCAGCTTCCCACAGGGGGCAAAATACGAGCAGTACTTC

d_gene: TRBD1
abundance: -
j_gene: TRBJ1-1
v_gene: TRBV19
CDR3aa: CASRGTGQTEAFF
CDR3nt: TGTGCCAGTAGGGGGACAGGGCAAACTGAAGCTTTCTTT

d_gene: -
abundance: -
j_gene: TRBJ1-6
v_gene: TRBV6-5
CDR3aa: CASRTGQTDSPLHF
CDR3nt: TGTGCCAGCCGCACGGGACAAACCGATTCACCCCTCCACTTT

d_gene: -
abundance: -
j_gene: TRBJ2-3
v_gene: TRBV5-1
CDR3aa: CASTRQASTDTQYF
CDR3nt: TGCGCCAGCACCAGGCAGGCTAGCACAGATACGCAGTATTTT

d_gene: TRBD1
abundance: -
j_gene: TRBJ2-4
v_gene: TRBV28
CDR3aa: CASRDTGVGIQYF
CDR3nt: TGTGCCAGCAGAGATACAGGGGTCGGCATTCAGTACTTC

d_gene: -
abundance: few
j_gene: TRBJ2-7
v_gene: TRBV23-1
CDR3aa: CASSQDRRCSYEQYF
CDR3nt: TGCGCCAGCAGTCAAGACCGGAGGTGTAGCTACGAGCAGTACTTC

d_gene: TRBD2
abundance: -
j_gene: TRBJ2-7
v_gene: TRBV29-1
CDR3aa: CSVEGGTSGITYEQYF
CDR3nt: TGCAGCGTTGAAGGAGGGACTAGCGGGATAACCTACGAGCAGTACTTC

d_gene: -
abundance: -
j_gene: TRBJ1-6
v_gene: TRBV30
CDR3aa: CAWKVQGNSPLHF
CDR3nt: TGTGCCTGGAAGGTACAGGGAAATTCACCCCTCCACTTT

d_gene: TRBD2
abundance: -
j_gene: TRBJ2-3
v_gene: TRBV2
CDR3aa: CASRIGAGRADTQYF
CDR3nt: TGTGCCAGCAGGATCGGAGCGGGACGCGCAGATACGCAGTATTTT

d_gene: -
abundance: -
j_gene: TRBJ2-7
v_gene: TRBV19
CDR3aa: CASSPRDSYEQYF
CDR3nt: TGTGCCAGTAGCCCCAGGGACTCCTACGAGCAGTACTTC

d_gene: TRBD1
abundance: -
j_gene: TRBJ2-5
v_gene: TRBV29-1
CDR3aa: CSVGEDRGETQYF
CDR3nt: TGCAGCGTTGGGGAGGACAGGGGGGAGACCCAGTACTTC

d_gene: -
abundance: -
j_gene: TRBJ2-4
v_gene: TRBV28
CDR3aa: CASISGNQDIQYF
CDR3nt: TGTGCCAGCATCTCCGGGAATCAAGACATTCAGTACTTC

d_gene: TRBD1
abundance: -
j_gene: TRBJ2-1
v_gene: TRBV10-3
CDR3aa: CAISDGTATGGEQFF
CDR3nt: TGTGCCATCAGTGATGGGACAGCAACAGGGGGTGAGCAGTTCTTC